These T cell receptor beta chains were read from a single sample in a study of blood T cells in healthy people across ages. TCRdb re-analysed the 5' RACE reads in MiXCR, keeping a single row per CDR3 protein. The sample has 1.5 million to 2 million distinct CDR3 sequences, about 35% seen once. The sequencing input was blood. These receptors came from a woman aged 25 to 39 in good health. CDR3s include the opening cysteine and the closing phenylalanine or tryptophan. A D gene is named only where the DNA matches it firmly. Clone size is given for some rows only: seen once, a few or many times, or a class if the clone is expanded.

CASSSLDRIPGGEQFF,TGTGCCAGCAGTTCGCTGGACAGGATTCCCGGCGGTGAGCAGTTCTTC,TRBV27,NA,TRBJ2-1,TRBD1
CAIVRSPDNEQFF,TGTGCCATCGTTCGATCGCCAGACAATGAGCAGTTCTTC,TRBV10-3,NA,TRBJ2-1,NA
CASSEPSGYYNEQFF,TGTGCCAGCTCCGAACCTAGCGGGTACTACAATGAGCAGTTCTTC,TRBV18,NA,TRBJ2-1,TRBD2
CASSPFPGQTTHNEQFF,TGTGCCAGCAGCCCCTTTCCGGGGCAGACTACCCACAATGAGCAGTTCTTC,TRBV7-9,NA,TRBJ2-1,NA
CAAGQGFNEQFF,TGTGCCGCAGGGCAGGGTTTTAATGAGCAGTTCTTC,TRBV7-6,once,TRBJ2-1,NA
CASSGGVGHTF,TGTGCCAGCAGCGGGGGGGTAGGGCACACCTTC,TRBV11-2,NA,TRBJ1-2,NA
CASSGQGAVNDQFF,TGCGCCAGCAGCGGCCAGGGGGCGGTTAATGATCAGTTCTTC,TRBV5-1,NA,TRBJ2-1,TRBD1
CASSSSGVSPLHF,TGCGCCAGCAGCTCGAGTGGGGTATCACCCCTCCACTTT,TRBV5-1,NA,TRBJ1-6,NA
CASSVTSGRHNEQFF,TGTGCCAGCAGTGTGACTAGCGGGAGGCACAATGAGCAGTTCTTC,TRBV2,few,TRBJ2-1,TRBD2
CASSEGGPSTDTQYF,TGTGCCAGCAGTGAAGGCGGCCCCAGCACAGATACGCAGTATTTT,TRBV6-1,few,TRBJ2-3,NA
CASSEIREIKEETQYF,TGTGCCAGCAGCGAGATCCGGGAAATAAAGGAAGAGACCCAGTACTTC,TRBV5-6,few,TRBJ2-5,NA
CASSVDGQVGGELFF,TGCGCCAGCAGCGTAGATGGACAGGTTGGCGGGGAGCTGTTTTTT,TRBV4-1,NA,TRBJ2-2,TRBD1
CASSQDWVNTEAFF,TGCGCCAGCAGCCAAGATTGGGTGAACACTGAAGCTTTCTTT,TRBV4-1,many,TRBJ1-1,NA
CATSRDRGSITDTQYF,TGTGCCACCAGCAGAGATCGGGGCAGCATCACAGATACGCAGTATTTT,TRBV15,few,TRBJ2-3,NA
CSARGRALYEQYF,TGCAGTGCTAGAGGTCGAGCCCTCTACGAGCAGTACTTC,TRBV20-1,NA,TRBJ2-7,NA
CASSQRESVQETQYF,TGCGCCAGCAGCCAACGGGAGAGCGTTCAAGAGACCCAGTACTTC,TRBV4-1,few,TRBJ2-5,NA
CSARPLAGVKETQYF,TGCAGTGCCCGACCCCTAGCGGGAGTTAAAGAGACCCAGTACTTC,TRBV20-1,NA,TRBJ2-5,TRBD2
CASSFRSGVWTDTQYF,TGTGCCAGCAGCTTTAGGAGCGGGGTTTGGACAGATACGCAGTATTTT,TRBV7-8,NA,TRBJ2-3,TRBD2
CASSQDGNRRTYEQYF,TGCGCCAGCAGCCAAGATGGTAACAGGAGGACGTACGAGCAGTACTTC,TRBV4-1,NA,TRBJ2-7,NA
CAISDPGGYEQYF,TGTGCCATCAGTGACCCCGGAGGATACGAGCAGTACTTC,TRBV10-3,many,TRBJ2-7,NA
CASSLASPVRGSYNEQFF,TGTGCCAGCAGCTTAGCTTCCCCAGTAAGGGGGTCCTACAATGAGCAGTTCTTC,TRBV7-9,NA,TRBJ2-1,NA
CAWSVKAVYEQYF,TGTGCCTGGAGTGTAAAGGCAGTCTACGAGCAGTACTTC,TRBV30,NA,TRBJ2-7,NA
CSATGPNTGELFF,TGCAGTGCAACCGGGCCAAACACCGGGGAGCTGTTTTTT,TRBV20-1,few,TRBJ2-2,NA
CASSVGLAPGQEQFF,TGTGCCAGTAGTGTCGGACTCGCACCGGGCCAAGAGCAGTTCTTC,TRBV19,many,TRBJ2-1,NA
CSARDYSGNTIYF,TGCAGTGCCCGGGACTACTCTGGAAACACCATATATTTT,TRBV20-1,NA,TRBJ1-3,NA
CSAPTRAGNQPQHF,TGCAGTGCTCCGACCCGGGCCGGCAATCAGCCCCAGCATTTT,TRBV20-1,few,TRBJ1-5,NA
CASSLGGAGERETQYF,TGTGCCAGCAGCTTAGGTGGAGCGGGAGAACGAGAGACCCAGTACTTC,TRBV11-3,NA,TRBJ2-5,TRBD2
CSAAWGTQETQYF,TGCAGTGCGGCCTGGGGGACCCAAGAGACCCAGTACTTC,TRBV20-1,NA,TRBJ2-5,NA
CASGRTGGEQYF,TGTGCCAGCGGGCGGACAGGGGGCGAGCAGTACTTC,TRBV3-1,NA,TRBJ2-7,TRBD1
CASSLDPTWGSNQPQHF,TGTGCCAGCAGCTTAGACCCTACTTGGGGAAGCAATCAGCCCCAGCATTTT,TRBV7-2,NA,TRBJ1-5,NA
CASSPSAGRWDTQYF,TGTGCCAGCAGCCCGTCAGCGGGAAGGTGGGATACGCAGTATTTT,TRBV9,NA,TRBJ2-3,TRBD2
CASSQDGWPDGELFF,TGTGCCAGCAGCCAAGATGGGTGGCCTGACGGGGAGCTGTTTTTT,TRBV3-1,NA,TRBJ2-2,NA
CASSPLGAREGTQYF,TGTGCCAGCAGCCCCCTGGGAGCCAGGGAGGGGACCCAGTACTTC,TRBV14,NA,TRBJ2-5,TRBD2
CASSEPGVGYGYTF,TGTGCCAGCAGTGAACCCGGGGTGGGCTATGGCTACACCTTC,TRBV2,NA,TRBJ1-2,NA
CASSVAGARDTQYF,TGTGCCAGCAGTGTGGCGGGGGCCAGAGATACGCAGTATTTT,TRBV25-1,few,TRBJ2-3,NA
CASSYLGGSYEQYF,TGTGCCAGCAGTTATTTGGGGGGTTCCTACGAGCAGTACTTC,TRBV6-5,few,TRBJ2-7,NA
CASSDISTNTEAFF,TGTGCCAGCAGTGACATTTCGACGAACACTGAAGCTTTCTTT,TRBV7-9,NA,TRBJ1-1,NA
CSATDRVANEKLFF,TGCAGTGCTACGGACAGGGTTGCTAATGAAAAACTGTTTTTT,TRBV20-1,NA,TRBJ1-4,TRBD1
CASSSSGGAQETQYF,TGTGCCAGCAGTTCTAGCGGGGGGGCACAAGAGACCCAGTACTTC,TRBV12-3/TRBV12-4,many,TRBJ2-5,TRBD2
CASSSSGGALGEQFF,TGTGCCAGCAGTTCTAGCGGGGGGGCTCTAGGTGAGCAGTTCTTC,TRBV5-4,NA,TRBJ2-1,TRBD2
CSASQSVAQETQYF,TGCAGTGCTTCACAGTCTGTCGCCCAAGAGACCCAGTACTTC,TRBV20-1,many,TRBJ2-5,NA
CSASHRASGTDTQYF,TGCAGTGCTAGTCACCGTGCTAGCGGGACAGATACGCAGTATTTT,TRBV20-1,NA,TRBJ2-3,TRBD2
CASSLKGLGSYEQYF,TGTGCCAGCAGTTTAAAGGGCCTGGGCTCCTACGAGCAGTACTTC,TRBV27,NA,TRBJ2-7,NA
CASSDQGAKYEQYF,TGTGCCAGCAGTGACCAGGGGGCGAAATACGAGCAGTACTTC,TRBV2,few,TRBJ2-7,TRBD1
CASRPRLGNEQFF,TGTGCCAGCCGTCCTCGACTGGGGAATGAGCAGTTCTTC,TRBV7-2,few,TRBJ2-1,NA
CASSELGRFSYEQYF,TGTGCCAGCAGTGAACTCGGCAGGTTTTCCTACGAGCAGTACTTC,TRBV6-1,few,TRBJ2-7,NA
CASSFAGARYNEQFF,TGTGCCAGCAGCTTCGCGGGGGCTCGGTACAATGAGCAGTTCTTC,TRBV7-9,few,TRBJ2-1,NA
CASSLAGGEDYGYTF,TGCGCCAGCAGCTTGGCAGGGGGCGAGGACTATGGCTACACCTTC,TRBV5-1,NA,TRBJ1-2,TRBD1
CASKWTGEGEQFF,TGTGCCAGCAAATGGACAGGGGAGGGTGAGCAGTTCTTC,TRBV12-3/TRBV12-4,NA,TRBJ2-1,TRBD1
CASSSDGGGNSPLHF,TGTGCCAGCAGTTCCGATGGGGGCGGTAATTCACCCCTCCACTTT,TRBV6-6,NA,TRBJ1-6,NA
CASSSIRGTEAFF,TGTGCCAGCAGCTCGATCAGGGGGACTGAAGCTTTCTTT,TRBV3-1,many,TRBJ1-1,TRBD1
CSARDGFGGSYEQYF,TGCAGTGCTAGAGACGGCTTCGGCGGTTCCTACGAGCAGTACTTC,TRBV20-1,NA,TRBJ2-7,NA
CASSYSSGSPDTQYF,TGTGCCAGCAGTTACTCCTCCGGTAGTCCAGATACGCAGTATTTT,TRBV6-2/TRBV6-3,NA,TRBJ2-3,NA
CASRVSVISYEQYF,TGTGCCAGCAGAGTTAGCGTAATTTCCTACGAGCAGTACTTC,TRBV6-1,NA,TRBJ2-7,NA